This TCR beta chain was identified during a study of cytomegalovirus exposure and HLA in healthy donors. As to this clone: In the same sample, other DNA sequences code for this CDR3.

Deletions cut 2 bases from V and 2 bases from J, with 9 bases between. This CDR3 region has 14 residues. Germline-derived CDR1 and CDR2 are MNHEY and SMNVEV (reference sequence). The PCR ran on 60 Vbeta and 13 Jbeta primers. Sequencing was performed with immunoSEQ multiplex PCR; in TCRdb, only in-frame clones are kept and a portion is missing. The table lists under 150,000 clones, 75% of them singletons, with 1.6% in the top ten. The donors were healthy bone marrow donors. The V and J genes are TRBV27 and TRBJ2-5; a possible D gene is TRBD1 (5 bases). The sample was PBMCs. This TCR was recovered from a woman aged 18-29 years in good health and CMV-seronegative. CDR3 in amino acids: CASSLGAKQETQYF. The CDR3 DNA reads TGTGCCAGCAGTTTAGGGGCGAAACAAGAGACCCAGTACTTC.